This T cell receptor beta chain was observed in a study of cytomegalovirus exposure and HLA in healthy donors. Background on the study: T cells numbering around 170 million yielded 95 million to 140 million unique TCR beta sequences in an earlier analysis. Study-wide points: The CMV antigen specificity of a few CMV-associated chains was confirmed through in vitro analysis.

The V segment lost 8 bases and the J segment 8 bases; nucleotides outside the gene matches: 9. CDR1 is MGHRA, CDR2 YSYEKL, per germline. This CDR3 spans 14 amino acids. It was with 60 Vbeta and 13 Jbeta primers that the PCR ran. Sequencing was performed with immunoSEQ multiplex PCR; in TCRdb, only in-frame clones are kept and a portion is missing. The sample contains fewer than 130,000 clones, approximately 82% of which appear only once. As to this clone: Its specificity is not known.

The TCR was taken from a man aged 25 to 40 in good health and CMV-seropositive. The chain links TRBV4-1 to TRBJ2-1; 10 nucleotides match TRBD2. Sample: PBMCs. CDR3 in DNA: TGCGCCAGCGCTAGCGGGGGCTACGGGGATGAGCAGTTCTTC. Residues: CASASGGYGDEQFF.